A single sample is the source of the 25 T cell receptor beta chains below, sequenced in a study of tumor-infiltrating lymphocytes in localized non-small cell lung cancer. Clones were sequenced by immunoSEQ multiplex PCR, and TCRdb holds only the in-frame ones, with some missing. The sample has about 3,000 clones, 70% seen once. Sequencing was done on a sample of uninvolved lung tissue not adjacent to the tumor. All receptors come from a human donor with non-small cell lung cancer.

The V gene is TRBV29-1, the J gene TRBJ1-1; D is uncertain. Trimming removed 4 bases from V and 4 bases from J, with 16 bases in between. This CDR3 contains 14 residues. Germline CDR1 SQVTM, CDR2 ANQGSEA. The chain's CDR3 is CSVVPTSRGTEAFF. The CDR3 coding sequence is TGCAGCGTTGTTCCTACGTCCCGAGGCACTGAAGCTTTCTTT.

The chain recombines TRBV7-6 with TRBJ1-5; no definite D call. The CDR3 consists of 13 residues. The V end was cut by 5 bases, the J end by 1 base, with 6 bases between. CDR1 is SGHVS and CDR2 is FNYEAQ in the germline V gene. The CDR3: CASSKDSNQPQHF. The CDR3 coding sequence is TGTGCCAGCAGCAAGGACAGCAATCAGCCCCAGCATTTT.

This rearrangement joins TRBV7-2 to TRBJ2-5, with 9 bases matching TRBD2. The CDR3 is made up of 17 amino acids. The V segment lost 1 base and the J segment 6 bases; nucleotides outside the gene matches: 12. The germline CDR1 and CDR2 sequences are SGHTA and FQGNSA. The CDR3 bases are TGTGCCAGCAGCTTAGTAGGAGCAGCGGGGGGCGGGAAGACCCAGTACTTC. Translation: CASSLVGAAGGGKTQYF.

The rearrangement links TRBV7-9 to TRBJ2-5; D not resolved. Germline CDR1 reads SEHNR; CDR2 reads FQNEAQ (reference sequence). There are 15 residues in the CDR3. Deletions cut 5 bases from V and 1 base from J, with 14 bases between. CDR3 region: CASSLMEGFQETQYF. The CDR3 bases are TGTGCCAGCAGCCTCATGGAAGGGTTCCAAGAGACCCAGTACTTC. Complete variable domain (other parts from reference TRBV7-9 and TRBJ2-5): DTGVSQNPRHKITKRGQNVTFRCDPISEHNRLYWYRQTLGQGPEFLTYFQNEAQLEKSRLLSDRFSAERPKGSFSTLEIQRTEQGDSAMYLCASSLMEGFQETQYFGPGTRLLVL.

This CDR3 is CASSLLAGASYEQYF. DNA for the CDR3: TGTGCCAGCAGTTTACTAGCGGGGGCCTCCTACGAGCAGTACTTC. The chain recombines TRBV6-5 with TRBJ2-7; 11 bases fit TRBD2. CDR1 and CDR2 from the germline V gene are MNHEY and SVGAGI. Germline trimming cut 4 bases from V and 0 bases from J; bases unmatched to any gene: 2. This CDR3 is 15 amino acids long.

The rearrangement links TRBV11-3 to TRBJ2-6; unclear D gene. The CDR3 is 15 amino acids. Germline V gene lookup returns CDR1 SGHNT and CDR2 YENEEA. Trimming cost V 1 base and J 0 bases, with 4 bases left between them. The CDR3 here is CASSLAVSGANVLTF. The CDR3 coding sequence is TGTGCCAGCAGCTTAGCAGTCTCTGGGGCCAACGTCCTGACTTTC.

The V gene is TRBV27, the J gene TRBJ1-1; D is possibly TRBD1 (5 bases). V dropped 1 base and J dropped 1 base, with 10 bases sitting between them. CDR1 MNHEY and CDR2 SMNVEV come from the germline V gene (reference sequence). CDR3 length equals 15 residues. CDR3 sequence reads: CASSLYGAGNTEAFF. In DNA, the CDR3 is TGTGCCAGCAGTTTATACGGGGCGGGGAACACTGAAGCTTTCTTT.

This clone has a single count. J is TRBJ2-5 and V is TRBV7-2; D could derive from TRBD1 or TRBD2 (5 bases each). V lost 1 base and J 5 bases, leaving 14 bases between the germline ends. This CDR3 is 15 amino acids long. Germline V CDR1 and CDR2: SGHTA, FQGNSA. The CDR3 sequence: CASSLDPGTRETQYF. CDR3 bases: TGTGCCAGCAGCTTAGATCCTGGGACCCGGGAGACCCAGTACTTC.

This clone was picked up a small number of times. The chain couples TRBV15 to TRBJ1-1; no clear D gene. Germline V gives CDR1 LNHNV, CDR2 YYDKDF (reference sequence). The CDR3 extends over 15 amino acids. The V end lost 5 bases, the J end lost 0 bases, and 13 bases lay between the germline ends. CDR3 nucleotide sequence: TGTGCCACCAGCGCTAGGACGGATCTGAACACTGAAGCTTTCTTT. This sequence encodes CATSARTDLNTEAFF.

The rearrangement uses TRBV9 and TRBJ1-2; 9 nucleotides agree with TRBD1. The V and J ends lost 3 bases and 7 bases, in that order; junction bases with no gene match: 7. CDR1 is SGDLS and CDR2 is YYNGEE in the germline V gene. This CDR3 region has 14 residues. CDR3 region: CASSGPRGQGGYTF. The CDR3, as DNA: TGTGCCAGCAGCGGTCCTAGGGGACAGGGTGGCTACACCTTC.

By share, this clone ranks as hyperexpanded. The rearrangement links TRBV7-9 to TRBJ1-4; D is possibly TRBD1 (5 bases). Germline values: CDR1 SEHNR, CDR2 FQNEAQ (reference sequence). Trimming took 2 bases from V and 8 from J, leaving 12 bases between them. The length of the CDR3 is 14 residues. This CDR3 reads CASSLRDGIEKLFF. CDR3 nucleotides: TGTGCCAGCAGCTTAAGGGACGGTATCGAAAAACTGTTTTTT.

The chain combines TRBV5-1 with TRBJ2-6; tentatively, D is TRBD1 or TRBD2 (5 bases each). The CDR3 totals 22 residues. The germline V and J ends were trimmed by 2 bases and 0 bases, with 27 bases remaining between them. Germline V lookup: CDR1 SGHRS, CDR2 YFSETQ. CDR3 DNA: TGCGCCAGCAGCTTAACTTTAGTGACGAGGGGCCGCACTAGCTCTGGGGCCAACGTCCTGACTTTC. It is translated as CASSLTLVTRGRTSSGANVLTF.

The chain employs TRBV6-1 and TRBJ1-2; 9 nucleotides align to TRBD1. The germline CDR1 and CDR2 sequences are MNHNS and SASEGT. This CDR3 is built from 16 residues. With V trimmed by 1 base and J by 7 bases, 10 bases remained unmatched. The CDR3 DNA reads as TGTGCCAGCAGTGAAGGATTAGAGAGGACAGGGGCTGGCTACACCTTC. Encoded protein: CASSEGLERTGAGYTF.

The chain combines TRBV19 with TRBJ1-2; 10 positions match TRBD1. The germline V gene has CDR1 LNHDA and CDR2 SQIVND (reference sequence). V was clipped by 4 bases and J by 0 bases; unmatched bases: 5. The CDR3 is made up of 16 amino acids. Here the CDR3 DNA reads TGTGCCAGTAGTAAAACCGGGACAGGGGCTAACTATGGCTACACCTTC. Protein: CASSKTGTGANYGYTF.

The chain links TRBV19 to TRBJ1-4, with TRBD1 matching 8 bases. The CDR3 sequence is 16 residues long. Germline V gene data show CDR1 as LNHDA and CDR2 as SQIVND (reference sequence). V shed 3 bases and J 6 bases; nucleotides not matched to a gene: 9. Here the CDR3 reads CASSMTGARGDEKLFF. The CDR3 DNA reads as TGTGCCAGTAGTATGACAGGGGCGCGAGGCGATGAAAAACTGTTTTTT.

The V call is TRBV25-1, the J call TRBJ2-1; 8 bases map to TRBD2. The CDR3 has 16 residues. Germline V gene sequence: CDR1 MGHDK, CDR2 SYGVNS. Losses at the gene ends were 5 bases for V and 6 bases for J; bases not matched to a gene: 12. CDR3 DNA sequence: TGTGCCAGCAGTCCTCCCGGGAGGGGGGTTGCCAATGAGCAGTTCTTC. This sequence encodes CASSPPGRGVANEQFF. The variable domain in full, with the rest retrieved from reference TRBV25-1 and TRBJ2-1, is EADIYQTPRYLVIGTGKKITLECSQTMGHDKMYWYQQDPGMELHLIHYSYGVNSTEKGDLSSESTVSRIRTEHFPLTLESARPSHTSQYLCASSPPGRGVANEQFFGPGTRLTVL.

The rearrangement links TRBV9 to TRBJ2-3; D unclear. The CDR3 is 13 amino acids. The V end lost 3 bases, the J end lost 0 bases, and 5 bases lay between the germline ends. Germline V gene lookup returns CDR1 SGDLS and CDR2 YYNGEE. CDR3 protein: CASSGASTDTQYF. For the CDR3, the DNA is TGTGCCAGCAGCGGCGCTAGCACAGATACGCAGTATTTT.

J is TRBJ1-2 and V is TRBV13; D gene uncertain. Germline-derived CDR1 and CDR2 are PRHDT and FYEKMQ (reference sequence). V was trimmed by 1 base and J by 4 bases, leaving 4 bases between them. The CDR3 covers 12 residues. This chain's CDR3 is CASSLELYGYTF. CDR3 coding DNA: TGTGCCAGCAGCTTAGAACTCTATGGCTACACCTTC.

Here the CDR3 reads CASNRQAKQETQYF. The CDR3 nucleotides read TGTGCCAGCAACCGCCAGGCCAAACAAGAGACCCAGTACTTC. V and J are TRBV6-6 and TRBJ2-5; D call uncertain. The length of the CDR3 is 14 residues. Deletions cut 7 bases from V and 2 bases from J, with 14 bases between. The germline V gene has CDR1 MNHNY and CDR2 SVGAGI (reference sequence).

The chain couples TRBV6-5 to TRBJ1-4; D gene ambiguous. V was clipped by 2 bases and J by 6 bases, with 7 bases between them. The CDR3 totals 13 residues. Germline V gene lookup returns CDR1 MNHEY and CDR2 SVGAGI. The CDR3 region is CASSYLGHEKLFF. The CDR3 DNA reads as TGTGCCAGCAGTTACCTGGGCCATGAAAAACTGTTTTTT.

V usage is TRBV4-3 and J usage is TRBJ2-1; D remains ambiguous. CDR3 length: 16 residues. In germline, CDR1 is LGHNA, CDR2 YSLEER. The V and J ends lost 4 bases and 0 bases respectively, with 13 bases between them. The chain's CDR3 is CASSLDWPSSYNEQFF. The CDR3 DNA follows: TGCGCCAGCAGCCTAGACTGGCCGAGCTCCTACAATGAGCAGTTCTTC.

The rearrangement links TRBV9 to TRBJ1-3, with D possibly being TRBD1 (5 bases). Looked up from germline, CDR1 is SGDLS and CDR2 is YYNGEE. V was pared by 0 bases and J by 0 bases, with 13 bases between. CDR3 length: 17 amino acids. CDR3 bases: TGTGCCAGCAGCGTAGAACCCGGGACGAACTCTGGAAACACCATATATTTT. Its translation: CASSVEPGTNSGNTIYF.

The chain links TRBV7-2 to TRBJ2-5; D is uncertain. Trimming cost V 4 bases and J 1 base, with 4 bases left between them. The CDR3 runs to 12 residues. Germline lookup yields CDR1 SGHTA and CDR2 FQGNSA. The CDR3 DNA sequence: TGTGCCAGCAGCTGGGGCCAAGAGACCCAGTACTTC. Its protein product is CASSWGQETQYF.

V gene TRBV5-8 combines with J gene TRBJ2-3, with a possible D match to TRBD2 (6 bases). This CDR3 has 15 amino acids. V shed 4 bases and J shed 1 base, with 13 bases lying between them. CDR1 is SGHTS, CDR2 YDEGEE, per germline. CDR3 in DNA: TGTGCCAGCAGCCTGTACGGAGGGGGCACAGATACGCAGTATTTT. As protein: CASSLYGGGTDTQYF.

The rearrangement uses TRBV7-2 and TRBJ2-7, with D unclear. The CDR3 loop spans 13 amino acids. Trimming removed 1 base at V and 0 bases at J, with 4 bases between. Germline-derived CDR1 and CDR2 are SGHTA and FQGNSA. The CDR3 reads CASSLDSSYEQYV. CDR3 nucleotide sequence: TGTGCCAGCAGCTTAGACAGCTCCTACGAGCAGTACGTC.